This TCR beta chain was documented in a study of blood T cell repertoires in COVID-19. The study recruited people aged about 18 to 95 years across 20 to 30 US areas. Trimming took off 3 bases at V and 7 bases at J, with 12 bases between the two ends. The CDR3 consists of 13 residues. Profiled with immunoSEQ multiplex PCR; TCRdb holds only in-frame clones, not every one. The sample contains 100,000 to 150,000 clones, 80% to 90% of which appear only once. This receptor was obtained from a man aged 40-49 years with acute COVID-19. The sequenced sample consisted of PBMCs or T cells enriched from blood (not recorded which). The gene calls are TRBV12-3 or TRBV12-4 and TRBJ1-2, with a possible D match to TRBD1 (5 bases). CDR3 residues: CASSLGGMAGYTF. The CDR3 DNA follows: TGTGCCAGCAGTTTGGGGGGGATGGCTGGCTACACCTTC.